The 6 T cell receptor beta chains below were found in one sample sequenced in a study of blood T cell repertoires in COVID-19. The repertoire was sequenced with immunoSEQ multiplex PCR; TCRdb's copy has only in-frame clones and lacks some. The data contain about 100,000 clones, around 84% of them singletons. Material: peripheral blood. Source of these receptors: a woman in her seventies with active or convalescent COVID-19.

The rearrangement uses TRBV29-1 and TRBJ1-1, with TRBD1 matching over 10 bases. Germline assignment: CDR1 SQVTM and CDR2 ANQGSEA. V shed 2 bases and J 4 bases; nucleotides not matched to a gene: 4. This CDR3 comprises 14 residues. The CDR3 loop reads CSVEPGQGSTEAFF. CDR3 nucleotides: TGCAGCGTTGAACCGGGACAGGGGTCCACTGAAGCTTTCTTT.

The CDR3 protein is CASSISQITNTEAFF. The CDR3 region has the DNA TGTGCCAGTAGTATATCCCAGATTACCAACACTGAAGCTTTCTTT. The rearrangement uses TRBV19 and TRBJ1-1, with D unclear. This CDR3 spans 15 amino acids. V was trimmed by 2 bases and J by 2 bases, leaving 12 bases between them. Germline CDR1 LNHDA, CDR2 SQIVND (reference sequence). The whole variable domain, remainder taken from reference TRBV19 and TRBJ1-1, is DGGITQSPKYLFRKEGQNVTLSCEQNLNHDAMYWYRQDPGQGLRLIYYSQIVNDFQKGDIAEGYSVSREKKESFPLTVTSAQKNPTAFYLCASSISQITNTEAFFGQGTRLTVV.

This clone has a single count. The chain has TRBV28 and TRBJ1-6; TRBD1 is a possible D gene (5 bases). The germline V gene has CDR1 MDHEN and CDR2 SYDVKM. The CDR3 has 16 residues. V lost 2 bases, J lost 1 base, and 9 bases lay in between. CDR3 sequence: CASSLNGGSYNSPLHF. The CDR3 coding sequence is TGTGCCAGCAGTTTAAATGGGGGGTCCTATAATTCACCCCTCCACTTT.

This clone was counted once. The V and J genes are TRBV4-3 and TRBJ2-2, with TRBD2 identical over 16 bases. This CDR3 is 21 amino acids long. Per germline, CDR1 LGHNA and CDR2 YSLEER. Unmatched junction bases numbered 13, after V lost 3 bases and J lost 3 bases. This CDR3 is CASSQIDTGLAGGRHTGELFF. For the CDR3, the DNA is TGCGCCAGCAGCCAGATCGACACGGGACTAGCGGGGGGGCGTCACACCGGGGAGCTGTTTTTT.

The genes are TRBV6-1 and TRBJ2-7; TRBD2 is a possible D gene (6 bases). CDR3 length equals 16 residues. V was clipped by 7 bases and J by 0 bases, with 19 bases between them. Germline-derived CDR1 and CDR2 are MNHNS and SASEGT. The CDR3 sequence: CASIETASAYSYEQYF. The DNA of the CDR3 is TGTGCCAGCATTGAGACCGCTAGCGCGTACTCCTACGAGCAGTACTTC.

The chain joins TRBV3-1 (or the pseudogene TRBV3-2) to TRBJ2-7; 7 positions match TRBD1. This CDR3 region has 15 residues. V lost 3 bases and J lost 2; bases outside the gene matches: 7. CDR1 LGHDT and CDR2 YNNKEL come from the germline V gene (reference sequence). This CDR3 reads CASSHGQEPTYEQYF. The CDR3 bases are TGTGCCAGCAGCCACGGACAGGAACCTACCTACGAGCAGTACTTC.